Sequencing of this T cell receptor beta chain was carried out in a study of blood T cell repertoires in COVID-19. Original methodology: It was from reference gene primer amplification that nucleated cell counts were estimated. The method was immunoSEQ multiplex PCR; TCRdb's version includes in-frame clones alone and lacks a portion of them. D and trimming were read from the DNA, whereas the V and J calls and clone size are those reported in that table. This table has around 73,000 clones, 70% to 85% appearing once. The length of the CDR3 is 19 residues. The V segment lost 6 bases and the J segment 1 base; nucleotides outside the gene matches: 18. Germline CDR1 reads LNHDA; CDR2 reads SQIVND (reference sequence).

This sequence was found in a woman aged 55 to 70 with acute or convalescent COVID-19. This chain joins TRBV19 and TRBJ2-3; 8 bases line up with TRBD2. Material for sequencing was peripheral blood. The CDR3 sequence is CASSLVWGGGFPGTDTQYF. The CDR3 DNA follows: TGTGCCAGTAGCCTGGTTTGGGGCGGGGGGTTCCCCGGCACAGATACGCAGTATTTT.